This entry lists 22 T cell receptor beta chains sequenced from one sample in a study of response to subunit inactivated influenza vaccine. TCRdb passed the RT-PCR reads through MiXCR, listing each CDR3 protein once. The profile shows roughly 630,000 distinct CDR3 sequences, about 14% of them singletons. The source was PBMCs from blood, collected 14 to 15 days before vaccination. These TCRs come from a man in his forties or fifties who received an inactivated influenza vaccine.

This clonotype was seen once. The genes are TRBV6-5 and TRBJ2-1, with 7 nucleotides matching TRBD2. Trimming at V came to 4 bases and at J to 3 bases, leaving 9 bases not matched to a gene. Germline lookup yields CDR1 MNHEY and CDR2 SVGAGI. This CDR3 contains 16 residues. The CDR3 loop is CASSSPGGRHYNEQFF. Written as DNA, the CDR3 is TGTGCCAGCAGTTCCCCCGGGGGGAGACACTACAATGAGCAGTTCTTC.

This clonotype was seen more than once but under ten times. This chain connects TRBV7-2 to TRBJ2-1; TRBD2 aligns across 10 bases. V dropped 5 bases and J dropped 3; count of bases not matched to a gene: 4. CDR3 length: 15 residues. The V gene's germline CDR1 is SGHTA and CDR2 FQGNSA. The CDR3 reads CASSTERGGYNEQFF. DNA for the CDR3: TGTGCCAGCAGCACTGAGCGGGGGGGCTACAATGAGCAGTTCTTC. Filled out from reference TRBV7-2 and TRBJ2-1, the complete variable domain reads GAGVSQSPSNKVTEKGKDVELRCDPISGHTALYWYRQSLGQGLEFLIYFQGNSAPDKSGLPSDRFSAERTGGSVSTLTIQRTQQEDSAVYLCASSTERGGYNEQFFGPGTRLTVL.

This clonotype was detected a few times. V is TRBV29-1 and J is TRBJ2-3; D might be TRBD1 (5 bases). Per germline, CDR1 SQVTM and CDR2 ANQGSEA. This CDR3 region has 11 residues. V lost 7 bases, J lost 6 bases, and 11 bases lay in between. This chain's CDR3 is CSGAPGDTQYF. The CDR3 coding sequence is TGCAGCGGGGCCCCAGGGGATACGCAGTATTTT.

A few counts support this clonotype. The chain joins TRBV5-1 to TRBJ2-2; D gene unclear. CDR3 length equals 13 residues. V was pared by 2 bases and J by 3 bases, with 5 bases between. CDR1 and CDR2 (germline): SGHRS, YFSETQ. The DNA for the CDR3 is TGCGCCAGCAGCTTCACGGACACCGGGGAGCTGTTTTTT. Protein product: CASSFTDTGELFF. Complete variable domain (other parts from reference TRBV5-1 and TRBJ2-2): KAGVTQTPRYLIKTRGQQVTLSCSPISGHRSVSWYQQTPGQGLQFLFEYFSETQRNKGNFPGRFSGRQFSNSRSEMNVSTLELGDSALYLCASSFTDTGELFFGEGSRLTVL.

The chain couples TRBV6-2 or TRBV6-3 to TRBJ1-6; D is possibly TRBD1 (5 bases). This CDR3 contains 14 residues. CDR1 and CDR2 from the germline V gene are MNHEY and SVGEGT. With 5 bases removed from V and 7 bases from J, the gap between germline ends came to 12 bases. The CDR3 protein is CASSELRQNSPLHF. The DNA for the CDR3 is TGTGCCAGCAGTGAGCTACGACAGAATTCACCCCTCCACTTT.

The chain joins TRBV20-1 to TRBJ2-7; D not certain. Trimming stripped 6 bases from V and 4 bases from J, with 13 bases between. This CDR3 region has 12 residues. CDR1 DFQATT and CDR2 SNEGSKA come from the germline V gene (reference sequence). The CDR3, as DNA: TGCAGTGCCGTAAGACCGAGATACGAGCAGTACTTC. This translates into CSAVRPRYEQYF.

In its sample, this clonotype was seen a few times. This rearrangement joins TRBV7-9 to TRBJ1-2; TRBD1 aligns across 7 bases. Germline CDR1 is SEHNR and CDR2 is FQNEAQ (reference sequence). There are 16 residues in the CDR3. V shed 5 bases, J shed 1 base, and the junction held 10 bases outside the gene matches. CDR3 sequence: CASSPSGQENNYGYTF. For the CDR3, the DNA is TGTGCCAGCAGCCCAAGCGGACAGGAGAATAACTATGGCTACACCTTC.

This clonotype was counted between two and nine times. The V gene is TRBV2, the J gene TRBJ2-5; D tentatively fits TRBD1 or TRBD2 (6 bases each). The CDR3 runs to 18 residues. Trimming took 6 bases from V and 3 from J, leaving 26 bases between them. Per germline, CDR1 SNHLY and CDR2 FYNNEI. CDR3 amino acids: CASRAGWGAGFGEETQYF. CDR3 DNA sequence: TGTGCCAGCAGAGCCGGGTGGGGGGCCGGCTTTGGGGAAGAGACCCAGTACTTC.

This clonotype occurred many times. The junction does not match germline at one end; this may be a read error. This chain connects TRBV12-3 or TRBV12-4 to TRBJ2-1; 9 bases agree with TRBD2. The CDR3 consists of 14 residues. CDR3 coding DNA: TGCGCCAGCAGTACTAGCGGGTTATACAATGAGCAGTTCTTC. Its translation: CASSTSGLYNEQFF.

This chain uses TRBV5-1 with TRBJ1-2; TRBD1 matches 8 bases. Looked up from germline, CDR1 is SGHRS and CDR2 is YFSETQ. CDR3 length equals 14 residues. Trimming cost V 0 bases and J 6 bases; bases outside gene matches: 4. CDR3 sequence reads: CASSLAGTGNGYTF. The DNA for the CDR3 is TGCGCCAGCAGCTTGGCCGGGACAGGAAATGGCTACACCTTC.

The table lists this clonotype with a few counts. The chain uses TRBV2 and TRBJ2-1; no reliable D call. The CDR3 extends over 14 amino acids. Trimming removed 3 bases at V and 6 bases at J, with 12 bases between. CDR1 SNHLY and CDR2 FYNNEI come from the germline V gene. For the CDR3, the DNA is TGTGCCAGCAGTGATCTCGTGGCCTCCAATGAGCAGTTCTTC. Translating it yields CASSDLVASNEQFF.

J is TRBJ2-7 and V is TRBV6-2 or TRBV6-3, with TRBD1 matching 7 bases. The J segment lost 0 bases and the V segment lost 7 bases, leaving 6 bases of the junction unmatched. CDR3 size: 14 residues. Germline V gene lookup returns CDR1 MNHEY and CDR2 SVGEGT. CDR3 in DNA: TGTGCCAGCAAAGAGACAGGGAGCTCCTACGAGCAGTACTTC. Its protein is CASKETGSSYEQYF.

In its sample, this clonotype was seen many times. The chain couples TRBV4-1 to TRBJ2-2; D possibly matches TRBD1 or TRBD2 (5 bases each). This CDR3 has 16 amino acids. Germline V gene lookup returns CDR1 MGHRA and CDR2 YSYEKL. Trimming took 4 bases from V and 6 from J, leaving 18 bases between them. The CDR3 loop is CASSPTAARGPGELFF. CDR3 in DNA: TGCGCCAGCAGCCCCACCGCGGCTCGGGGCCCCGGGGAGCTGTTTTTT.

The gene calls are TRBV5-6 and TRBJ2-2; D possibly corresponds to TRBD2 (6 bases). Trimming removed 2 bases from V and 7 bases from J, with 12 bases in between. CDR3 length equals 14 residues. Germline V gene sequence: CDR1 SGHDT, CDR2 YYEEEE. The CDR3 protein is CASSLRMGGGELFF. CDR3 bases: TGTGCCAGCAGCTTACGGATGGGGGGCGGGGAGCTGTTTTTT.

The CDR3 sequence is CSARLEVVEQFF. CDR3 nucleotide sequence: TGCAGTGCTAGACTAGAGGTGGTTGAGCAGTTCTTC. The chain carries TRBV20-1 and TRBJ2-1; D is undetermined. Trimming left V 2 bases short and J 9 bases short, with 11 bases between. CDR1 is DFQATT, CDR2 SNEGSKA, per germline (reference sequence). The CDR3 contains 12 residues.

This clonotype occurred many times. The chain recombines TRBV3-1 with TRBJ1-1, with D possibly TRBD1 on 6 matching bases. V was trimmed by 4 bases and J by 8 bases, leaving 17 bases between them. Looked up from germline, CDR1 is LGHDT and CDR2 is YNNKEL (reference sequence). This CDR3 is 14 amino acids long. Here the CDR3 DNA reads TGTGCCAGCAGCCCAACAGGGTCGTCCCTGGAAGCTTTCTTT. Translated, it gives CASSPTGSSLEAFF. The full variable domain, completed using reference TRBV3-1 and TRBJ1-1, is DTAVSQTPKYLVTQMGNDKSIKCEQNLGHDTMYWYKQDSKKFLKIMFSYNNKELIINETVPNRFSPKSPDKAHLNLHINSLELGDSAVYFCASSPTGSSLEAFFGQGTRLTVV.

This clonotype was seen only a few times. The genes are TRBV7-8 and TRBJ2-1; 8 bases match TRBD2. Germline V gene data show CDR1 as SGHVS and CDR2 as FQNEAQ. The CDR3 has 15 amino acids. With V trimmed by 5 bases and J by 5 bases, 8 bases remained unmatched. DNA for the CDR3: TGTGCCAGCAGCCCCCCTAGCGGGCGAAACAATGAGCAGTTCTTC. Encoded protein: CASSPPSGRNNEQFF.

This chain uses TRBV4-2 with TRBJ2-1; 9 bases fit TRBD2. The J segment lost 8 bases and the V segment lost 3 bases, leaving 5 bases of the junction unmatched. The germline V gene has CDR1 LGHNA and CDR2 YNFKEQ. The CDR3 has 14 amino acids. The CDR3 protein is CASSQGLAEYEQFF. CDR3 in DNA: TGTGCCAGCAGCCAGGGACTAGCCGAGTATGAGCAGTTCTTC.

This clonotype was picked up many times. J is TRBJ2-1 and V is TRBV6-2 or TRBV6-3; perhaps TRBD1 as D (6 bases). V gave up 8 bases and J gave up 9 bases, with 17 bases separating them. Germline CDR1 MNHEY, CDR2 SVGEGT. The CDR3 consists of 13 residues. CDR3 residues: CASGRTGHFEQFF. DNA of the CDR3: TGTGCCAGCGGACGAACAGGGCACTTTGAGCAGTTCTTC.

As regards this clonotype: The germline gene is not matched at one end of the junction; a read error may be the cause. The chain joins TRBV7-9 to TRBJ1-1; 8 nucleotides match TRBD1. This CDR3 is 15 amino acids long. Germline CDR1 and CDR2: SEHNR and FQNEAQ (reference sequence). The CDR3 sequence: CASSLAGGWNTEAFF. Written as DNA, the CDR3 is TGTGCCAGCAGCCTAGCAGGGGGCTGGAATACTGAAGCTTTCTTT. Full variable domain (rest looked up from reference TRBV7-9 and TRBJ1-1): DTGVSQNPRHKITKRGQNVTFRCDPISEHNRLYWYRQTLGQGPEFLTYFQNEAQLEKSRLLSDRFSAERPKGSFSTLEIQRTEQGDSAMYLCASSLAGGWNTEAFFGQGTRLTVV.

This clonotype was detected ten times or more. This rearrangement joins TRBV29-1 to TRBJ2-3; D is unresolved. The CDR3 runs 10 residues. Trimming pared 4 bases from V and 5 bases from J, leaving 4 bases between. Germline CDR1 reads SQVTM; CDR2 reads ANQGSEA. CDR3: CSVGEDTQYF. CDR3 DNA: TGCAGCGTTGGGGAAGATACGCAGTATTTT.

This sequence joins TRBV3-1 and TRBJ1-6; no reliable D call. The CDR3 runs to 16 residues. Germline lookup yields CDR1 LGHDT and CDR2 YNNKEL (reference sequence). The germline V and J ends were trimmed by 6 bases and 0 bases, with 12 bases remaining between them. The CDR3 DNA sequence: TGTGCCAGCAGTTCAGGCGGTTACTCCTATAATTCACCCCTCCACTTT. Translation: CASSSGGYSYNSPLHF.